This is a list of T cell receptor beta chains from one sample in a study of OX40 agonist ivuxolimab in advanced cancers. TCRdb keeps only in-frame clones here, not all; method: immunoSEQ multiplex PCR. Of nearly 35,000 clones in the sample, about nine tenths are singletons; the top ten hold 30% to 40%. The sequencing here drew on CD4+ or CD8+ T cells sorted from blood, taken in a trial of the OX40 agonist ivuxolimab. These receptors all stem from an adult with an advanced solid tumor such as melanoma, head and neck, liver or kidney cancer. Both conserved end residues are part of each CDR3. D genes are given only for firm matches. Size tells how often a clone was seen (once, few, many) or the class of an expanded clone, and some rows leave it out.

v_gene,j_gene,d_gene,abundance,CDR3nt,CDR3aa
TRBV7-9,TRBJ2-2,TRBD2,NA,TGTGCCAGAAACTTTAATGCACTAGCGGGAGAAAGACCCGGGGAGCTGTTTTTT,CARNFNALAGERPGELFF
TRBV19,TRBJ2-3,NA,once,TGTGCCAGTAGCAGGGTTCCACAGGGTGCAGATACGCAGTATTTT,CASSRVPQGADTQYF
TRBV18,TRBJ2-1,NA,NA,TGTGCCAGCTCACCACCCACCTCCTCCGAAGATGAGCAGTTCTTC,CASSPPTSSEDEQFF
TRBV5-8,TRBJ2-1,TRBD2,NA,TGTGCCAGCAGCTTGGGCTCTAGCGGGAGAGTCGATGAGCAGTTCTTC,CASSLGSSGRVDEQFF
TRBV2,TRBJ2-1,NA,NA,TGTGCCAGCATGTATCGGCCAGGGACGGGTGAGCAGTTCTTC,CASMYRPGTGEQFF
TRBV7-6,TRBJ2-6,NA,NA,TGTGCCAGCAGCTTAGGGGCAGGCTCTGGGGCCAACGTCCTGACTTTC,CASSLGAGSGANVLTF
TRBV6-5,TRBJ1-1,NA,NA,TGTGCCAGCAGTTACGGGGAAGTGAACACTGAAGCTTTCTTT,CASSYGEVNTEAFF
TRBV7-6,TRBJ2-6,NA,NA,TGTGCCAGCAGCCGTCTCTCTGGGGCCAACGTCCTGACTTTC,CASSRLSGANVLTF
TRBV15,TRBJ2-1,NA,NA,TGTGCCACCAGTCCCGCCCCCAGGGCGGACTCCTACAATGAGCAGTTCTTC,CATSPAPRADSYNEQFF
TRBV7-9,TRBJ1-1,NA,NA,TGTGCCAGCAGATTGAGCCCTGAAGCTTTCTTT,CASRLSPEAFF
TRBV27,TRBJ2-7,TRBD2,NA,TGTGCCAGCAGTCCGACTAGCGCGGGCGAGCAGTACTTC,CASSPTSAGEQYF
TRBV9,TRBJ1-1,NA,few,TGTGCCAGCAGCGTCTCCAGGGCGGACACTGAAGCTTTCTTT,CASSVSRADTEAFF
TRBV5-5,TRBJ2-1,NA,NA,TGTGCCAGCACCGGACTGAACAATGAGCAGTTCTTC,CASTGLNNEQFF
TRBV15,TRBJ2-7,NA,NA,TGTGCCGCAGGTACAGGGCAGGGGATTCACGAGCAGTACTTC,CAAGTGQGIHEQYF
TRBV9,TRBJ2-7,TRBD2,NA,TGTGCCAGCAGCCCGGGAGGGCTTCGAACCTACGAGCAGTACTTC,CASSPGGLRTYEQYF
TRBV27,TRBJ2-3,NA,NA,TGTGCCAGCAGGCCGATAGGACTGAACACAGATACGCAGTATTTT,CASRPIGLNTDTQYF
TRBV30,TRBJ2-2,NA,NA,TGTGCCTGGAGTAAAATAAAGGCGGGCACCGGGGAGCTGTTTTTT,CAWSKIKAGTGELFF
TRBV19,TRBJ2-1,TRBD2,NA,TGTGCCAGTAGTATAGACCCCGGACTAGCGGGCCACCCAACAAAGCAGTTCTTC,CASSIDPGLAGHPTKQFF
TRBV28,TRBJ1-1,NA,NA,TGTGCCAGCAGTCTGACAAGTGGGGGGGACACTGAAGCTTTCTTT,CASSLTSGGDTEAFF
TRBV2,TRBJ2-4,NA,few,TGTGCCAGCAGTGAAGAGAGGGACGGAGCCAAAAACATTCAGTACTTC,CASSEERDGAKNIQYF